This passage covers 16 T cell receptor beta chains from one sample sequenced in a study of radiotherapy plus CTLA-4 blockade in lung cancer. Here immunoSEQ multiplex PCR was the method, and the copy in TCRdb shows in-frame clones only, minus some. Of about 110,000 clones in the sample, about 85% were seen once. Sequenced material: peripheral blood, taken from a patient treated with radiotherapy plus ipilimumab. The receptors come from a human donor with non-small cell lung cancer that progressed on radiotherapy plus ipilimumab. Some clones in this sample may be carry-over from other donors' samples.

The chain recombines TRBV29-1 with TRBJ2-5; D is unresolved. Germline lookup yields CDR1 SQVTM and CDR2 ANQGSEA. The CDR3 consists of 12 residues. Trimming cost V 4 bases and J 1 base, with 7 bases left between them. In nucleotides, the CDR3 is TGCAGCGTTGGGTTCGGCCAAGAGACCCAGTACTTC. Translated, it gives CSVGFGQETQYF.

The chain is built from TRBV6-5 and TRBJ2-6, with D perhaps matching TRBD2 (6 bases). Germline CDR1 reads MNHEY; CDR2 reads SVGAGI. CDR3 size: 15 residues. Trimming shortened V by 6 bases and J by 0 bases, and 9 bases separated the two germline ends. The CDR3, as DNA: TGTGCCAGCAGGGACGGGGGCTCTGGGGCCAACGTCCTGACTTTC. Protein: CASRDGGSGANVLTF.

The V gene is TRBV28, the J gene TRBJ1-5; D unresolved. This CDR3 has 16 amino acids. V shed 5 bases and J shed 0 bases, with 14 bases lying between them. CDR1 is MDHEN and CDR2 is SYDVKM in the germline V gene. CDR3 residues: CASSAIRTPSNQPQHF. DNA for the CDR3: TGTGCCAGCAGTGCTATCCGGACTCCTAGCAATCAGCCCCAGCATTTT.

The V and J genes are TRBV7-8 and TRBJ1-5; tentative D call: TRBD1 (5 bases). Trimming stripped 4 bases from V and 6 bases from J, with 10 bases between. Germline loops: CDR1 SGHVS, CDR2 FQNEAQ. The CDR3 is 13 residues long. As DNA, the CDR3 is TGTGCCAGCAGCTCTCCAGGGACTCAGCCCCAGCATTTT. Amino acid sequence: CASSSPGTQPQHF.

This rearrangement joins TRBV7-8 to TRBJ2-7; D might be TRBD2 (6 bases). V was trimmed by 1 base and J by 4 bases, leaving 14 bases between them. The CDR3 covers 15 residues. Germline lookup yields CDR1 SGHVS and CDR2 FQNEAQ. The chain's CDR3 is CASSLDHLATYEQYF. CDR3 bases: TGTGCCAGCAGCTTAGATCACCTAGCGACATACGAGCAGTACTTC.

The chain uses TRBV6-5 and TRBJ2-1, with a tentative D call TRBD1 (6 bases). Trimming pared 4 bases from V and 5 bases from J, leaving 12 bases between. The CDR3 contains 14 residues. The germline gives CDR1 MNHEY, CDR2 SVGAGI. As DNA, the CDR3 is TGTGCCAGCAGTTCCCGGGACATGGACAATGAGCAGTTCTTC. It codes for CASSSRDMDNEQFF.

The chain couples TRBV21-1 to TRBJ2-3; the table's D call TRBD1 went unverified against the DNA. TRBV21-1 is described as a pseudogene. This CDR3 contains 18 residues. CDR3 sequence (DNA): TGTGCCAGCGGACACAGGGGGCGCGATGCACGGGACACAGATACGCAGTATTTT. Residues: CASGHRGRDARDTDTQYF.

The chain combines TRBV6-5 with TRBJ2-7; a possible D gene is TRBD1 (6 bases). Germline-derived CDR1 and CDR2 are MNHEY and SVGAGI. The CDR3 runs 15 residues. V shed 5 bases and J shed 2 bases, with 16 bases lying between them. Written as DNA, the CDR3 is TGTGCCAGCAGTCCCTTAGGGGACACGACCTACGAGCAGTACTTC. As protein: CASSPLGDTTYEQYF.

CDR3 DNA sequence: TGCAGCGTTTCCGGGGGCGAAGAGACCCAGTACTTC. The encoded protein is CSVSGGEETQYF. The chain carries TRBV29-1 and TRBJ2-5; perhaps D is TRBD1 or TRBD2 (6 bases each). The CDR3 length is 12 residues. The germline gives CDR1 SQVTM, CDR2 ANQGSEA. V was shortened by 5 bases and J by 3 bases, with 10 bases between the two germline ends.

This chain connects TRBV7-2 to TRBJ2-3, with D unresolved. Germline V CDR1 and CDR2: SGHTA, FQGNSA. The CDR3 runs 15 residues. Trimming took off 0 bases at V and 4 bases at J, with 11 bases between the two ends. CDR3 region: CASSLAGFGADTQYF. The CDR3 nucleotides read TGTGCCAGCAGCTTAGCTGGGTTTGGCGCAGATACGCAGTATTTT.

This clone has a single count. This chain joins TRBV9 and TRBJ1-1; D is unclear. V gave up 0 bases and J gave up 3 bases, with 9 bases separating them. The CDR3 contains 14 residues. CDR1 SGDLS and CDR2 YYNGEE come from the germline V gene. In nucleotides, the CDR3 is TGTGCCAGCAGCGTAGGAGTAAGGGACACTGAAGCTTTCTTT. It yields the protein CASSVGVRDTEAFF.

This chain links TRBV4-3 with TRBJ1-5; D is unclear. The CDR3 covers 13 residues. The ends were cut back, 4 bases at V and 5 bases at J, with 9 bases in the middle. CDR1 and CDR2 (germline): LGHNA, YSLEER. Here the CDR3 DNA reads TGCGCCAGCAGCCCTGTCCTCGATCAGCCCCAGCATTTT. It yields the protein CASSPVLDQPQHF.

The CDR3 sequence is CASSETTSGIYNEQFF. In DNA form, the CDR3 reads TGCGCCAGCAGCGAAACGACTAGCGGAATCTACAATGAGCAGTTCTTC. The chain carries TRBV5-1 and TRBJ2-1; 9 positions match TRBD2. CDR3 length: 16 amino acids. After removal of 4 bases from V and 3 bases from J, the junction contained 8 bases not matched to a gene. Germline assignment: CDR1 SGHRS and CDR2 YFSETQ.

The chain uses TRBV10-3 and TRBJ1-1; D may be TRBD1 (5 bases). Trimming shortened V by 4 bases and J by 0 bases, and 9 bases separated the two germline ends. The CDR3 has 14 amino acids. Germline values: CDR1 ENHRY, CDR2 SYGVKD. CDR3 nucleotide sequence: TGTGCCATCAGTGGGGGCATTATGAACACTGAAGCTTTCTTT. Its protein product is CAISGGIMNTEAFF.

The rearrangement joins TRBV7-2 to TRBJ1-2, with D perhaps matching TRBD1 (5 bases). Trimming left V 1 base short and J 2 bases short, with 11 bases between. Germline assignment: CDR1 SGHTA and CDR2 FQGNSA. This CDR3 has 15 residues. The CDR3, as DNA: TGTGCCAGCAGCTTAGACCCGGCAGGGAACTATGGCTACACCTTC. This sequence encodes CASSLDPAGNYGYTF.

This clone was seen once. Additional DNA sequences in this sample encode the identical CDR3. The chain couples TRBV27 to TRBJ2-7; the D call may be TRBD1 or TRBD2 (5 bases each). Germline V gives CDR1 MNHEY, CDR2 SMNVEV (reference sequence). CDR3 length: 15 amino acids. Trimming removed 6 bases from V and 4 bases from J, with 19 bases in between. Here the CDR3 reads CASRAPGPRFYEQYF. DNA for the CDR3: TGTGCCAGCAGGGCCCCGGGACCGCGCTTTTACGAGCAGTACTTC.